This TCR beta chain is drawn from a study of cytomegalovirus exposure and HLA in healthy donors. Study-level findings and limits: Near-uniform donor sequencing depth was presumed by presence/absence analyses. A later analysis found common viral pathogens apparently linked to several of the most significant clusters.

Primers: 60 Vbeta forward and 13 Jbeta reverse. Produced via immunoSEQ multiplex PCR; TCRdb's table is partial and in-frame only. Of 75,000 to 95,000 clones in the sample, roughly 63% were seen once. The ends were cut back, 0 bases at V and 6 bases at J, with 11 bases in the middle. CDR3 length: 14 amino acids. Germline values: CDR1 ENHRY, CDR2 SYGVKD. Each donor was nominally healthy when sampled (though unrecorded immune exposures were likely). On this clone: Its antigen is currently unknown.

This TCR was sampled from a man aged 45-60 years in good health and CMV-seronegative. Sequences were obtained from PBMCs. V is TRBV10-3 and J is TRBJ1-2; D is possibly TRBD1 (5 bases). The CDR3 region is CAISESKAGNGYTF. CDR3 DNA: TGTGCCATCAGTGAGTCCAAGGCAGGGAATGGCTACACCTTC.